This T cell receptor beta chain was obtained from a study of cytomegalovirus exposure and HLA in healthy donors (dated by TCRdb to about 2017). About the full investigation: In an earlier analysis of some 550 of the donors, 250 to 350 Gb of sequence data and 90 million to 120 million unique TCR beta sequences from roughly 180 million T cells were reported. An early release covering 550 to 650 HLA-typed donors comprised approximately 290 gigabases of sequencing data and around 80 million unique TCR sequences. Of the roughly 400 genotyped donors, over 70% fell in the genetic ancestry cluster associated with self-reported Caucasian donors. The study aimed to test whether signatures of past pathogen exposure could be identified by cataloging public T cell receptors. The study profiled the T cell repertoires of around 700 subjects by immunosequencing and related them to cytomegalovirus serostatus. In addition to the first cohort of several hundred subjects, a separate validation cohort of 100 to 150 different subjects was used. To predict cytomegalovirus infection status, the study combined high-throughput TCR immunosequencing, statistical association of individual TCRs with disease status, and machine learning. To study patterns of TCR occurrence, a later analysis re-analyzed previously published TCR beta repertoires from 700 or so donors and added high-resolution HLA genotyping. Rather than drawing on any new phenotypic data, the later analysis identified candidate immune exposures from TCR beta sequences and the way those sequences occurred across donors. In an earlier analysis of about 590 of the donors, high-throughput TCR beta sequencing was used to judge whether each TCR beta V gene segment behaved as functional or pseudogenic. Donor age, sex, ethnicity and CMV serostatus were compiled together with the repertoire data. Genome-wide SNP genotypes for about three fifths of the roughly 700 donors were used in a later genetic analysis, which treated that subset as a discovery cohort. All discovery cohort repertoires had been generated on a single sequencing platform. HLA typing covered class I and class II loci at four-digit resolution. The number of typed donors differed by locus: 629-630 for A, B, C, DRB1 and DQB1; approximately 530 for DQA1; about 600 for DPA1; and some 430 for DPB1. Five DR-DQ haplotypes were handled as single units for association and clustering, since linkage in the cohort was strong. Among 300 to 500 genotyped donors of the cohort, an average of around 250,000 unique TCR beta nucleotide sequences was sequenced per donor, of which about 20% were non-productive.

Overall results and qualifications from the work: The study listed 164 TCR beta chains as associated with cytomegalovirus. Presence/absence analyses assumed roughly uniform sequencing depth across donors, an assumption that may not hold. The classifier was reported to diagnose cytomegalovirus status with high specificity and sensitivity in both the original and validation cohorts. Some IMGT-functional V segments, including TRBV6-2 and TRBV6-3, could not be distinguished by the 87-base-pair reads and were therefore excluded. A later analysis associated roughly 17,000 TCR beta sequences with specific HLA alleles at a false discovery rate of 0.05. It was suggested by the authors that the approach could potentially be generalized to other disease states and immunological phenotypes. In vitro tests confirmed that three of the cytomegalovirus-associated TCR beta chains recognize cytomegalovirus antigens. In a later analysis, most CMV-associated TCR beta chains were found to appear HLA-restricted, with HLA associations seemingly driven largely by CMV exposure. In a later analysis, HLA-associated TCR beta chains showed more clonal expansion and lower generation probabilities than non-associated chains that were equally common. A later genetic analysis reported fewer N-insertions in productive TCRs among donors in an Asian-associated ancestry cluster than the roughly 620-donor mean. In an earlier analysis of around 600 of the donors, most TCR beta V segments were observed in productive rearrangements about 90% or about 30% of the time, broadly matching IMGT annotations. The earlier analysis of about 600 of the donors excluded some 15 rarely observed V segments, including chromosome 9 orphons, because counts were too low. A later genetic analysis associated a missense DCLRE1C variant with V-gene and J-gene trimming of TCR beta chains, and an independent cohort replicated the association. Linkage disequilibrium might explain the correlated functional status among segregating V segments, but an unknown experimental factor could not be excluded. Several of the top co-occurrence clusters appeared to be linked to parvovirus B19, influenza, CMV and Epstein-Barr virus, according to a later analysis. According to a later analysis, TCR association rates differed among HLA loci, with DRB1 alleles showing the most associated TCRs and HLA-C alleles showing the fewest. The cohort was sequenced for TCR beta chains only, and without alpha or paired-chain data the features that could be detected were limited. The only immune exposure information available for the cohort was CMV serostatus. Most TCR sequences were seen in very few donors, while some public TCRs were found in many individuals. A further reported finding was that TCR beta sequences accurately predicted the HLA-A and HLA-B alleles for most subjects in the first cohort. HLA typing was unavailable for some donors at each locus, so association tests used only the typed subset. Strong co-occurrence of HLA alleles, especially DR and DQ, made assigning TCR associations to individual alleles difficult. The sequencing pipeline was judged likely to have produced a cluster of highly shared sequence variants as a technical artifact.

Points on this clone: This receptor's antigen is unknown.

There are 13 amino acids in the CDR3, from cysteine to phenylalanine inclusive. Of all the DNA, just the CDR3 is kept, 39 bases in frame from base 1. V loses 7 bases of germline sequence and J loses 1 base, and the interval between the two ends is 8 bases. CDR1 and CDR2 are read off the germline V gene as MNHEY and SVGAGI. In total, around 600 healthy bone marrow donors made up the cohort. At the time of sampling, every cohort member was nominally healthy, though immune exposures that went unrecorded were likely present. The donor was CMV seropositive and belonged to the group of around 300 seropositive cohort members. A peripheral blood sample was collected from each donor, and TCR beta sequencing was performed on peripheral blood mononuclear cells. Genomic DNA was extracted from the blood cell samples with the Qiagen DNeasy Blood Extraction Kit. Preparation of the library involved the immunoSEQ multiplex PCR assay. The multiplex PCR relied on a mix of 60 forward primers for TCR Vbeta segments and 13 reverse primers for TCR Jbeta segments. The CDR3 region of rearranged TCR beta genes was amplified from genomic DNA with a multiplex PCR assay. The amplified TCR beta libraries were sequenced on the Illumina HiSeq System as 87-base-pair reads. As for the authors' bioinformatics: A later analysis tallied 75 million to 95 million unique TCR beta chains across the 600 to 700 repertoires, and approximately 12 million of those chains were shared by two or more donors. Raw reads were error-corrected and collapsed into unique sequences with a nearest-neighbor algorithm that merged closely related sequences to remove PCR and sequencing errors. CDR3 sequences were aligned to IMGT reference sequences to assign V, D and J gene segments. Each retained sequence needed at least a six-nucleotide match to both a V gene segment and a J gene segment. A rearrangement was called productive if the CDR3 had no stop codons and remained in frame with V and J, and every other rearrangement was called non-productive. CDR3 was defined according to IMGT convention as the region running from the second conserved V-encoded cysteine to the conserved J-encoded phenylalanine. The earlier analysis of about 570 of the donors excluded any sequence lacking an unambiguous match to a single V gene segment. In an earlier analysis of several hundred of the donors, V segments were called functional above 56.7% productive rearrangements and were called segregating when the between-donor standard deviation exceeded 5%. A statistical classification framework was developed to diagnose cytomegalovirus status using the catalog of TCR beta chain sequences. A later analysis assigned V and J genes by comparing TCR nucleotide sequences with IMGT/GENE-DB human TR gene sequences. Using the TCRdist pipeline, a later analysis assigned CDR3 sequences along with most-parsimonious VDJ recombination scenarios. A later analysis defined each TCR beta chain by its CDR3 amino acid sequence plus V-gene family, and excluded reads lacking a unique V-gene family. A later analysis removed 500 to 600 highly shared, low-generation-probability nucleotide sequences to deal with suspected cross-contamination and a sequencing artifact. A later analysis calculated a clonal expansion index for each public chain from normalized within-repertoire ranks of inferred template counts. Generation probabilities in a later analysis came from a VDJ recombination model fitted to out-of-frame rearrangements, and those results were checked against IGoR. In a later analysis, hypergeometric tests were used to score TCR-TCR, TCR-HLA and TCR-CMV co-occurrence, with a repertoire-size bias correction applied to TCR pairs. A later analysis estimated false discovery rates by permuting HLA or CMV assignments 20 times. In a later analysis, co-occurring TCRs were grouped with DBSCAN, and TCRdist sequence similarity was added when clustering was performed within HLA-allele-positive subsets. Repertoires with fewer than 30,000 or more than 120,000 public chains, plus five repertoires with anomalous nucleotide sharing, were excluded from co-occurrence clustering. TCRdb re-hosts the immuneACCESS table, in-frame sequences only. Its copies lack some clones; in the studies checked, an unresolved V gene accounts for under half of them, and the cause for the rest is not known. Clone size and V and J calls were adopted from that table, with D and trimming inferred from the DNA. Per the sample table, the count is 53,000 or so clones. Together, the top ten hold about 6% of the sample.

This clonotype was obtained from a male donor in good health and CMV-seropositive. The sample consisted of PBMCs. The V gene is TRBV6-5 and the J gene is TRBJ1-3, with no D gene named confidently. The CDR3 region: CASKPRSGNTIYF. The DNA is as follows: TGTGCCAGCAAGCCTAGGTCTGGAAACACCATATATTTT.